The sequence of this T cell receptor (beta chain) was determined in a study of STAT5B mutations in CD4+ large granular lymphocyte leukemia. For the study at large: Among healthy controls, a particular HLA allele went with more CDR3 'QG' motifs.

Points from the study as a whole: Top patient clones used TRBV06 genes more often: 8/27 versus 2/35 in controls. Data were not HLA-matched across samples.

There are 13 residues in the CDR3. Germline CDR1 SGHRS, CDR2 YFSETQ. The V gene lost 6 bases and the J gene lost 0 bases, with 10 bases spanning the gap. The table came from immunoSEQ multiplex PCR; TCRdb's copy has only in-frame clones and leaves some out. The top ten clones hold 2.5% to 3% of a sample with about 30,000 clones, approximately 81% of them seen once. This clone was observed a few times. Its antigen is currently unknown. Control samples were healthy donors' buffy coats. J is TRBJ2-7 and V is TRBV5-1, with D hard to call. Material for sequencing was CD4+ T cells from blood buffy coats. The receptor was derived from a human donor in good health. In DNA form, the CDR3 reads TGCGCCAGCACAATATCTAGCTCCTACGAGCAGTACTTC. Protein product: CASTISSSYEQYF.